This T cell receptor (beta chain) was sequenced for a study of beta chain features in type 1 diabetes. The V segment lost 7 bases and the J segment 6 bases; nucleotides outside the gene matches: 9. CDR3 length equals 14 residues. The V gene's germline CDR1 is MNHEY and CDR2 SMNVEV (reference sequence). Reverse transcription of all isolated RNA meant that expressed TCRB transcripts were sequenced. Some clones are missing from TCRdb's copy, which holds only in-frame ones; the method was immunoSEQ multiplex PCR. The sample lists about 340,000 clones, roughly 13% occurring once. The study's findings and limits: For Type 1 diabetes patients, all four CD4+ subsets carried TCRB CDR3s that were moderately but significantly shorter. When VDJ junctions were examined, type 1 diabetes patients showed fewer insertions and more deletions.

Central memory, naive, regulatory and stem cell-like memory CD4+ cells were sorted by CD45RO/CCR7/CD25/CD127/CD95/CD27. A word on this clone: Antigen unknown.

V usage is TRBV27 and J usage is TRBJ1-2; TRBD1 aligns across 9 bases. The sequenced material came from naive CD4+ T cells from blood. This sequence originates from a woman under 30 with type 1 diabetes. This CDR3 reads CASKQGAHLDGYTF. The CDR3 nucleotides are TGTGCCAGCAAACAGGGGGCGCATTTGGATGGCTACACCTTC.